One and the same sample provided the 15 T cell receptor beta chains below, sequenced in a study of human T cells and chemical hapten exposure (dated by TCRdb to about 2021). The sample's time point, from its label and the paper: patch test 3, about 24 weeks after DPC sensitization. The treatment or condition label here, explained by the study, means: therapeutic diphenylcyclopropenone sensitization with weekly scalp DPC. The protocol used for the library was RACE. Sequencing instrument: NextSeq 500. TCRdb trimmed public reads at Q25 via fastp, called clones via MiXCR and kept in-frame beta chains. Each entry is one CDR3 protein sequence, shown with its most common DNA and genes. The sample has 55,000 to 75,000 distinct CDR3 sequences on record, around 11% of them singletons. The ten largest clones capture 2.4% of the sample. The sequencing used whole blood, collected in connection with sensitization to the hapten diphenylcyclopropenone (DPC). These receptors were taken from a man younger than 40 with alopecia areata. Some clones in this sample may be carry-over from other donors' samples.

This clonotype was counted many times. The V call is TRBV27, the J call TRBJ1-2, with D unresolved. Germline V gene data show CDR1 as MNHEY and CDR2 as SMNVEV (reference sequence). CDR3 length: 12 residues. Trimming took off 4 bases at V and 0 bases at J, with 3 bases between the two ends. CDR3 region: CASSSTNYGYTF. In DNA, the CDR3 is TGTGCCAGCAGTTCCACTAACTATGGCTACACCTTC.

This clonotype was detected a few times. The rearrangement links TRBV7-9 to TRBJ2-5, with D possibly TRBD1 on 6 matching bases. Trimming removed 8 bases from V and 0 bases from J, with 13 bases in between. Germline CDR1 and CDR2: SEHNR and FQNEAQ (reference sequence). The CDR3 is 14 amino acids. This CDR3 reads CASRKAGDQETQYF. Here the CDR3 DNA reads TGTGCCAGCCGAAAGGCAGGGGACCAAGAGACCCAGTACTTC.

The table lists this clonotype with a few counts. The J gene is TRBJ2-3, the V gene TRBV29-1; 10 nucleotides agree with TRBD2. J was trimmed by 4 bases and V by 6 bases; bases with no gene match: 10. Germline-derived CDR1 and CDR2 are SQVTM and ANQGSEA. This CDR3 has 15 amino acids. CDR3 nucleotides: TGCAGCGTCAGAGAGCGGGGGGGCATCGCAGATACGCAGTATTTT. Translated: CSVRERGGIADTQYF.

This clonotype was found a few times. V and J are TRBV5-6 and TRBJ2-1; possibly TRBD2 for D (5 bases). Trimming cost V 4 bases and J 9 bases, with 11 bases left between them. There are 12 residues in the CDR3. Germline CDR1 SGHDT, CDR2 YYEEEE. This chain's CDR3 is CASSRRGSEQFF. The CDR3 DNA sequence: TGTGCCAGCAGCCGGAGAGGGAGTGAGCAGTTCTTC.

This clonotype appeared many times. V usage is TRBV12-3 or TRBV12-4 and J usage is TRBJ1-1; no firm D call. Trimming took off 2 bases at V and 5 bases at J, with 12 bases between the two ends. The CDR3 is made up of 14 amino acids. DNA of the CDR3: TGTGCCAGCAGTTTAAACCCTGAGAGTACTGAAGCTTTCTTT. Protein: CASSLNPESTEAFF.

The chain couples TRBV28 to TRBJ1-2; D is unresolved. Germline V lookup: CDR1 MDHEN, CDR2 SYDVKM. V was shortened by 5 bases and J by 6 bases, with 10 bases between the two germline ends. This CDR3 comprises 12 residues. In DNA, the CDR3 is TGTGCCAGCAGTCCCTGGGCGAATGGCTACACCTTC. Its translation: CASSPWANGYTF.

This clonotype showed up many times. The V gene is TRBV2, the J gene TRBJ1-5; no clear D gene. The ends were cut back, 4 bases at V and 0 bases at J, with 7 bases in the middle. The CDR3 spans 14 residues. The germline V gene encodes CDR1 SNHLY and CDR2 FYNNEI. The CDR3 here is CASSGGDSNQPQHF. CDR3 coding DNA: TGTGCCAGCAGTGGTGGGGATAGCAATCAGCCCCAGCATTTT.

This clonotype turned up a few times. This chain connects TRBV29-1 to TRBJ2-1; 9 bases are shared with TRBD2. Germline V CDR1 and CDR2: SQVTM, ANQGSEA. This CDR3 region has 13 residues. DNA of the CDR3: TGCAGTGGGGAGGGACTAGCCCACAATGAGCAGTTCTTC. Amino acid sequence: CSGEGLAHNEQFF.

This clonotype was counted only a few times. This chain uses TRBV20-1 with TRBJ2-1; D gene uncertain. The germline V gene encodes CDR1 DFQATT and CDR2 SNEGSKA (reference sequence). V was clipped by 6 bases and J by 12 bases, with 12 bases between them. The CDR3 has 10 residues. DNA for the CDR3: TGCAGTGCCAGTCAAGAGGTGCAGTTCTTC. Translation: CSASQEVQFF.

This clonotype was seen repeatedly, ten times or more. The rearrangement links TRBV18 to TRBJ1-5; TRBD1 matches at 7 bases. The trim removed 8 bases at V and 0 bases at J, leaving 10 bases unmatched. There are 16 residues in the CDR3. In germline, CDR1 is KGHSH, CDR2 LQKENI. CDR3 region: CASENSGGYSNQPQHF. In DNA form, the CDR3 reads TGTGCCAGCGAGAATTCAGGGGGATATAGCAATCAGCCCCAGCATTTT. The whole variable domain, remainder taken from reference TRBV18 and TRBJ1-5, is NAGVMQNPRHLVRRRGQEARLRCSPMKGHSHVYWYRQLPEEGLKFMVYLQKENIIDESGMPKERFSAEFPKEGPSILRIQQVVRGDSAAYFCASENSGGYSNQPQHFGDGTRLSIL.

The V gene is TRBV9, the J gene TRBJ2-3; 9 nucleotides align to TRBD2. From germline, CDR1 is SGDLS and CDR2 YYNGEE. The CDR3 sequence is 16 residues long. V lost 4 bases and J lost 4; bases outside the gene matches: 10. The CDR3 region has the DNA TGTGCCAGCAGCACACGGGGCGGGGGGGCCCCAGATACGCAGTATTTT. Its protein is CASSTRGGGAPDTQYF.

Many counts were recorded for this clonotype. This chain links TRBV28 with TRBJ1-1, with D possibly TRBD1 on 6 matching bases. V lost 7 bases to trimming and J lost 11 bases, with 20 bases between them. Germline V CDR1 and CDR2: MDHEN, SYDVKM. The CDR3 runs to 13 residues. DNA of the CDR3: TGTGCCAGCACCAAGGGGGGGGCAGGGGAGGCTTTCTTT. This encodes CASTKGGAGEAFF.

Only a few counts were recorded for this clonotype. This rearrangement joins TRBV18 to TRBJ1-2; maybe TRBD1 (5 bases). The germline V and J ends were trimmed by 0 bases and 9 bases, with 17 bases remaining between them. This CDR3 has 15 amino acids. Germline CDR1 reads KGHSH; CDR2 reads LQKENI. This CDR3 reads CASSPPSQGRISYTF. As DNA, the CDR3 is TGTGCCAGCTCACCACCGAGCCAGGGAAGAATTAGCTACACCTTC.

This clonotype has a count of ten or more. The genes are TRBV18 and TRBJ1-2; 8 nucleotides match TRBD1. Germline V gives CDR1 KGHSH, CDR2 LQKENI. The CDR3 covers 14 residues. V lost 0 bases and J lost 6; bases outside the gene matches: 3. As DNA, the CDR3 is TGTGCCAGCTCACCACCTCAGGGGGCACATGGCTACACCTTC. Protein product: CASSPPQGAHGYTF.

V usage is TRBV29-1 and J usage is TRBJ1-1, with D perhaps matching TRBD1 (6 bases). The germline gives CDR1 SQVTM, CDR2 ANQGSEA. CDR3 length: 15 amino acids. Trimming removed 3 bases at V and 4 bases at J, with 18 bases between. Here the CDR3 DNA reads TGCAGCGTTGATCCCCCGGGGGGGGCGGTCACTGAAGCTTTCTTT. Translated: CSVDPPGGAVTEAFF.